What follows are 7 T cell receptor beta chains derived from one specimen sequenced in a study of blood T cell repertoires in COVID-19. Libraries were prepared by immunoSEQ multiplex PCR; TCRdb keeps only in-frame clonotypes and omits some of them. In the table there are about 330,000 clones, approximately 90% of which are singletons. Sequenced: peripheral blood. The receptors were sampled from a woman between 50 and 59 years old with active or convalescent COVID-19.

The J gene is TRBJ2-1, the V gene TRBV4-3; 12 bases match TRBD2. The V segment lost 4 bases and the J segment 8 bases; nucleotides outside the gene matches: 9. CDR1 and CDR2 (germline): LGHNA, YSLEER. This CDR3 is built from 16 residues. DNA of the CDR3: TGCGCCAGCAGCCTGACGACTAGCGGGAGTAGCCATGAGCAGTTCTTC. Its protein product is CASSLTTSGSSHEQFF.

The chain joins TRBV28 to TRBJ2-2; D may be TRBD2 (6 bases). The CDR3 has 12 residues. The V end was cut by 3 bases, the J end by 9 bases, with 8 bases between. The germline gives CDR1 MDHEN, CDR2 SYDVKM. CDR3: CASSLGDWELFF. The CDR3 nucleotides read TGTGCCAGCAGTTTGGGGGACTGGGAGCTGTTTTTT. Drawing the rest from reference TRBV28 and TRBJ2-2, the complete variable domain is DVKVTQSSRYLVKRTGEKVFLECVQDMDHENMFWYRQDPGLGLRLIYFSYDVKMKEKGDIPEGYSVSREKKERFSLILESASTNQTSMYLCASSLGDWELFFGEGSRLTVL.

This chain connects TRBV7-2 to TRBJ1-3, with a weak D call TRBD1 (6 bases). Germline CDR1 is SGHTA and CDR2 is FQGNSA. The germline V and J ends were trimmed by 1 base and 0 bases, with 16 bases remaining between them. The CDR3 consists of 18 residues. The CDR3 sequence: CASSLDGTRGNSGNTIYF. The CDR3, as DNA: TGTGCCAGCAGCTTAGACGGGACAAGGGGAAACTCTGGAAACACCATATATTTT. The whole variable domain, remainder taken from reference TRBV7-2 and TRBJ1-3, is GAGVSQSPSNKVTEKGKDVELRCDPISGHTALYWYRQSLGQGLEFLIYFQGNSAPDKSGLPSDRFSAERTGGSVSTLTIQRTQQEDSAVYLCASSLDGTRGNSGNTIYFGEGSWLTVV.

A single count supports this clone. J is TRBJ2-3 and V is TRBV6-2 or TRBV6-3, with TRBD2 matching 7 bases. Trimming at V came to 6 bases and at J to 0 bases, leaving 6 bases not matched to a gene. There are 15 residues in the CDR3. From germline, CDR1 is MNHEY and CDR2 SVGEGT. CDR3: CASSHGTTSTDTQYF. The CDR3 DNA follows: TGTGCCAGCAGCCACGGGACTACTAGCACAGATACGCAGTATTTT.

The chain employs TRBV30 and TRBJ1-1; D gene unclear. This CDR3 is 13 amino acids long. Germline V gene sequence: CDR1 GTSNPN, CDR2 SVGIG (reference sequence). The V and J ends lost 2 bases and 0 bases respectively, with 7 bases between them. In DNA, the CDR3 is TGTGCCTGGAGTATCGCTATGAACACTGAAGCTTTCTTT. Protein: CAWSIAMNTEAFF.

Concerning this clone: Other nucleotide sequences from this sample produce the same CDR3. The rearrangement uses TRBV7-2 and TRBJ2-1; 7 nucleotides agree with TRBD1. The V gene's germline CDR1 is SGHTA and CDR2 FQGNSA. V shed 1 base and J 4 bases; nucleotides not matched to a gene: 7. The CDR3 sequence is 16 residues long. CDR3 DNA: TGTGCCAGCAGCTTAGATCGGGACAGCGGTTACAATGAGCAGTTCTTC. It is translated as CASSLDRDSGYNEQFF. The variable domain in full, completed from reference TRBV7-2 and TRBJ2-1, reads GAGVSQSPSNKVTEKGKDVELRCDPISGHTALYWYRQSLGQGLEFLIYFQGNSAPDKSGLPSDRFSAERTGGSVSTLTIQRTQQEDSAVYLCASSLDRDSGYNEQFFGPGTRLTVL.

The genes are TRBV27 and TRBJ2-7; 14 nucleotides agree with TRBD2. The CDR3 spans 19 residues. Germline CDR1 MNHEY, CDR2 SMNVEV (reference sequence). V was pared by 5 bases and J by 3 bases, with 15 bases of the junction left unmatched. In DNA form, the CDR3 reads TGTGCCAGCAGTCTAACAAAAGGGACTAGCGGGAGAGGGGTCTACGAGCAGTACTTC. This codes for CASSLTKGTSGRGVYEQYF.